The clone carrying this TCR beta chain occurred a few times. What it binds is unknown. Germline V gives CDR1 MGHRA, CDR2 YSYEKL. Trimming shortened V by 0 bases and J by 0 bases, and 11 bases separated the two germline ends. CDR3 length: 16 residues. Using a J-beta primer mix together with a sample-barcoded 5' primer, a second PCR was run for roughly 6 to 11 cycles. Using its own MiXCR run on the 5' RACE reads, TCRdb lists one record per CDR3 protein. The sample contains about 640,000 distinct CDR3 sequences, about 53% of which appear only once. This sample stems from a study of blood T cells in healthy people across ages. Across the study: Capturing about one barcoded beta molecule per two T cells was achieved by template switching. Study results and caveats: CMV infection status of these donors was not known.

Extraction yielded at least 6 micrograms of total RNA per sample. The specimen sequenced was blood. The TCR sequence derives from a man in his 60s in good health. The chain has TRBV4-1 and TRBJ1-2; the D gene is possibly TRBD1 (5 bases). In DNA, the CDR3 is TGCGCCAGCAGCCAAGAGGGCAGGGCCCCTAACTATGGCTACACCTTC. Amino acids: CASSQEGRAPNYGYTF.